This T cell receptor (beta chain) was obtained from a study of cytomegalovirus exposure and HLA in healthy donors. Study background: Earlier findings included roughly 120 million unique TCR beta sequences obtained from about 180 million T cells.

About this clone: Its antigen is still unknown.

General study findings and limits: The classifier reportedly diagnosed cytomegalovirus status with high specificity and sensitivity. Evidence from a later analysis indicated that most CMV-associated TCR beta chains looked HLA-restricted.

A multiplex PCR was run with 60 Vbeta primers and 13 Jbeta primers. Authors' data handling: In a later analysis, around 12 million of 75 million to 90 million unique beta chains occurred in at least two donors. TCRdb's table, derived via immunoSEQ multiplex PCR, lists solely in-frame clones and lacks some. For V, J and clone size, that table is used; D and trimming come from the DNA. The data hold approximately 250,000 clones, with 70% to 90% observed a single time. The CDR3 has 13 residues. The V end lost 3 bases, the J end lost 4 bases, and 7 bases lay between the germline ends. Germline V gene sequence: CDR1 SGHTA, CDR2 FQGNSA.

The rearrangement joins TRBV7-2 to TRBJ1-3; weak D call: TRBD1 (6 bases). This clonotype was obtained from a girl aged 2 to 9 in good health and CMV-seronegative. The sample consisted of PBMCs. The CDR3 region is CASSLGTGNTIYF. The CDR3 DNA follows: TGTGCCAGCAGCTTGGGGACAGGAAACACCATATATTTT.